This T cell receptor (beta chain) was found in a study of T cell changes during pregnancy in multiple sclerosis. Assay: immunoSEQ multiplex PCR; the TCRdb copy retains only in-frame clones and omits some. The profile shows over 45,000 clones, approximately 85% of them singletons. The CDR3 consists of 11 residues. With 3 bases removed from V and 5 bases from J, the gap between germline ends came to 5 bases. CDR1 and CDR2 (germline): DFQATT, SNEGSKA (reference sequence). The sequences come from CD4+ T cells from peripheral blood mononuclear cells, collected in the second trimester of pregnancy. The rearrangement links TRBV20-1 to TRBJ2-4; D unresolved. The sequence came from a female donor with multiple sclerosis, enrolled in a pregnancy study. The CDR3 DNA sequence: TGCAGTGCTAGTGAGCAAAACATTCAGTACTTC. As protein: CSASEQNIQYF.